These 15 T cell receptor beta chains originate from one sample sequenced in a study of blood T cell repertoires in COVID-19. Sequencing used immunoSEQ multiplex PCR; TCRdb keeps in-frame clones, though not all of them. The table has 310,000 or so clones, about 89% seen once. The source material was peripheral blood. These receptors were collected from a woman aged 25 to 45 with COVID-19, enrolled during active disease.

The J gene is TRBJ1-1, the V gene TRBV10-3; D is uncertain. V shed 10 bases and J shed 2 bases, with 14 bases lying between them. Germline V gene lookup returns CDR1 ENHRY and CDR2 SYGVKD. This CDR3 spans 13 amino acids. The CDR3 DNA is TGTGCCACGCAACCGGAGGGTAACACTGAAGCTTTCTTT. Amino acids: CATQPEGNTEAFF.

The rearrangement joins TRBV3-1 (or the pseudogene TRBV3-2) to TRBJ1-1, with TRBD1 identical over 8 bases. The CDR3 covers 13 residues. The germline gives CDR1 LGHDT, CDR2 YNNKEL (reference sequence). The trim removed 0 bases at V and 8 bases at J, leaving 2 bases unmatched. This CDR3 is CASSQDWDREAFF. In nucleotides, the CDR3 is TGTGCCAGCAGCCAAGACTGGGACAGGGAAGCTTTCTTT.

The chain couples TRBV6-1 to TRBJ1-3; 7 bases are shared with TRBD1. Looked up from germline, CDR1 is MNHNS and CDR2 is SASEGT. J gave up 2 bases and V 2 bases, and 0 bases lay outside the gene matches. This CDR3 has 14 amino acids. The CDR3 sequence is CASSEQGAGNTIYF. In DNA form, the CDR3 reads TGTGCCAGCAGTGAACAGGGGGCTGGAAACACCATATATTTT.

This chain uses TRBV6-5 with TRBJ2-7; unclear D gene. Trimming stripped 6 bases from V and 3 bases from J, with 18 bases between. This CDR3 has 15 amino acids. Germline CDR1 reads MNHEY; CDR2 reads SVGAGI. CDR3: CASRIYSESYYEQYF. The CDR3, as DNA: TGTGCCAGCAGAATTTACTCCGAAAGTTACTACGAGCAGTACTTC.

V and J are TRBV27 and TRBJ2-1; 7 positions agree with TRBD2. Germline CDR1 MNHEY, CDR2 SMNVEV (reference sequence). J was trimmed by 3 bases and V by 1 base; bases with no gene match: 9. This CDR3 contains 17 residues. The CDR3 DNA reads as TGTGCCAGCAGTTTATATCAAGGGGAGGGAGGCTACAATGAGCAGTTCTTC. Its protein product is CASSLYQGEGGYNEQFF.

The CDR3 loop is CASSEAAAGANGYTF. DNA of the CDR3: TGTGCCAGCAGTGAAGCGGCGGCAGGGGCCAATGGCTACACCTTC. The chain combines TRBV6-1 with TRBJ1-2; a possible D gene is TRBD1 (6 bases). The CDR3 loop spans 15 amino acids. With 0 bases removed from V and 6 bases from J, the gap between germline ends came to 14 bases. CDR1 MNHNS and CDR2 SASEGT come from the germline V gene.

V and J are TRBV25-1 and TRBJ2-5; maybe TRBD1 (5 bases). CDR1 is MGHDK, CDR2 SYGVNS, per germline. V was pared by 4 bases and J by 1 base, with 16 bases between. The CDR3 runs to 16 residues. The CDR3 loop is CASSATQGGVQETQYF. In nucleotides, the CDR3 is TGTGCCAGCAGTGCGACCCAGGGTGGGGTCCAAGAGACCCAGTACTTC.

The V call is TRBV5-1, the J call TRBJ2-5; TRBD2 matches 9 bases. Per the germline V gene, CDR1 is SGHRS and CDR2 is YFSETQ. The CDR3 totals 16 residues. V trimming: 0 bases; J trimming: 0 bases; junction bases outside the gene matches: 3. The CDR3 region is CASSLALAGYQETQYF. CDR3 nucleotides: TGCGCCAGCAGCTTGGCCCTAGCGGGGTACCAAGAGACCCAGTACTTC.

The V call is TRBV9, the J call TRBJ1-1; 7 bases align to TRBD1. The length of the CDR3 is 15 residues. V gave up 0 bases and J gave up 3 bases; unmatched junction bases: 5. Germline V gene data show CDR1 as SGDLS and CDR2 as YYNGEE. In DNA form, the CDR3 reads TGTGCCAGCAGCGTAGTGACAGGGTCGGACACTGAAGCTTTCTTT. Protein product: CASSVVTGSDTEAFF.

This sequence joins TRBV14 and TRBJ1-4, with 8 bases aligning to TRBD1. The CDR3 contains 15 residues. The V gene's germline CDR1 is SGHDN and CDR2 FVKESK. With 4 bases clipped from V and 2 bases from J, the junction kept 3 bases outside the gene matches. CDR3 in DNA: TGTGCCAGCAGCCGGGACAGGCTCACTAATGAAAAACTGTTTTTT. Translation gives CASSRDRLTNEKLFF.

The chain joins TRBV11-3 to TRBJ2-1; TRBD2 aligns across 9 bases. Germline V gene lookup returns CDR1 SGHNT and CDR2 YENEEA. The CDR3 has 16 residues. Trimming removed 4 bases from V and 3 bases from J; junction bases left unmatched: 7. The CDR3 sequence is CASSSRAGGHYNEQFF. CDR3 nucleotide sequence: TGTGCCAGCAGCTCGCGAGCGGGAGGTCACTACAATGAGCAGTTCTTC.

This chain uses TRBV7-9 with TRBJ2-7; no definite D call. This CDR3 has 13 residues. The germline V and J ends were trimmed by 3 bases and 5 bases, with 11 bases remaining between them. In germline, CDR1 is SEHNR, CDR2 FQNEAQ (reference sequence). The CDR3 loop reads CASSFNEINEQYF. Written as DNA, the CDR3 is TGTGCCAGCAGCTTCAATGAGATAAACGAGCAGTACTTC.

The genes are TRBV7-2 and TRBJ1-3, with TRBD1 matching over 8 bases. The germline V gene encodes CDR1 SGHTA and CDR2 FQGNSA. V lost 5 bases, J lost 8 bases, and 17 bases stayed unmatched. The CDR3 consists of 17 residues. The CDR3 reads CASSLSVQGAGQDTIYF. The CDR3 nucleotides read TGTGCCAGCAGCCTATCCGTTCAGGGGGCCGGGCAGGACACCATATATTTT. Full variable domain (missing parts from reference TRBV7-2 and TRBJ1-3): GAGVSQSPSNKVTEKGKDVELRCDPISGHTALYWYRQSLGQGLEFLIYFQGNSAPDKSGLPSDRFSAERTGGSVSTLTIQRTQQEDSAVYLCASSLSVQGAGQDTIYFGEGSWLTVV.

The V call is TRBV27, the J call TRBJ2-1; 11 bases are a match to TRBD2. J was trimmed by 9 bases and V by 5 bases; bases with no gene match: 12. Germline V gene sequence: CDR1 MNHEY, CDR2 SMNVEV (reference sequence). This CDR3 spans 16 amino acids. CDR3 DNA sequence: TGTGCCAGCAGTCCCATCTTACTAGCGGGAGTATTTGAGCAGTTCTTC. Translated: CASSPILLAGVFEQFF.

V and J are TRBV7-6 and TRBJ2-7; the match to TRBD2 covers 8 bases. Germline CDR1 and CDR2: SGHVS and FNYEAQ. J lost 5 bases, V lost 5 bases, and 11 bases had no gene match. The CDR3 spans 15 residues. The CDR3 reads CASSQRTSTKDEQYF. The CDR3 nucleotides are TGTGCCAGCAGCCAAAGGACTAGCACCAAGGACGAGCAGTACTTC.